This T cell receptor (beta chain) was obtained from a study of T-cell reconstitution after alpha-beta-depleted transplantation in children (dated by TCRdb to the mid-2010s). With regard to the full study: T-cell immune reconstitution after TCRalphabeta/CD19-depleted allogeneic hematopoietic cell transplantation in children was quantitatively tracked in the study by means of TCR repertoire profiling.

The library came from PCR. TCRdb shows the sequencer as Illumina HiSeq 2500. TCR library preparation used molecular barcoding, with unique molecular identifiers applied to normalize quantification of the TCRbeta repertoire. In TCRdb, the public reads were trimmed at Q25 with fastp and aligned with MiXCR, with productive beta chains retained. Entries that share a CDR3 protein sequence are merged under the most common genes and DNA. In this sample the table shows hundreds of thousands of distinct CDR3 sequences, around 14% of which occur a single time. The top ten constitute roughly 0.77% of the sample. Based on the germline V gene, the CDR1 and CDR2 sequences are LGHNA and YNFKEQ. V ends up 8 bases short and J 3 bases short, with an unmatched junction base count of 12. Spanning cysteine to phenylalanine, the CDR3 consists of 15 amino acids. Here the CDR3 DNA is all that survives: 45 bases in frame from base 1.

The sample's treatment or condition label, in plain terms: allogeneic hematopoietic cell transplantation with graft depleted of TCRalphabeta T cells and CD19 B cells. Transplant recipients were children who received TCRalphabeta/CD19-depleted allogeneic hematopoietic cell grafts. Notes on this clonotype: Its binding antigen is unknown. No quality values exist for individual bases; no much larger clone is one base distant.

Overall study outcomes, separate from this receptor: In some patients, high TCRbeta diversity at day 60 was attributed to recipient T cells and intrathymic progenitors that had survived conditioning. Over the following months the frequencies of hyperexpanded clones went down, and after one year T-cell counts and TCRbeta diversity were mostly credited to newly produced T cells. Apparently early alphabetaT-cell count recovery about two months after transplant reportedly relied on only several hundred rapidly expanded clones derived from non-depleted graft cells.

The chain was built from TRBV4-2 and TRBJ2-7; 8 bases in the junction line up with TRBD2. This clonotype was sampled from a girl under 10 years old with congenital amegakaryocytic thrombocytopenia, due to receive a stem cell transplant. The sample was PBMCs, taken before TCRalphabeta/CD19-depleted stem cell transplant. Here the CDR3 is given as CASSFRREAIYEQYF. Read as DNA, the sequence is TGTGCCAGCTCTTTCCGGCGGGAGGCCATCTACGAGCAGTACTTC.